This entry is about one T cell receptor (beta chain). This clone was seen a handful of times. This receptor's antigen is unknown. Per-base qualities were not stored, and no clone one base away is much larger. Other nucleotide sequences in the sample specify the same CDR3. Libraries were built with the immunoSEQ multiplex PCR assay. Rearranged TCR beta chain sequences were amplified with the hsTCRB Kit following the manufacturer's protocol. Sequencing of TCRB libraries was carried out on an Illumina MiSeq. The authors' pipeline ran thus. The proprietary platform of the kit vendor was used for demultiplexing, trimming and gene mapping. TCRdb limited this immuneACCESS table to in-frame rearrangements with V and J called. A share of clones is missing; checked studies link under half to unresolved V genes, and the rest is unexplained. V and J calls and clone size are copied from that table; D and trimming were computed from the DNA. The sample includes around 54,000 clones, with 87% observed a single time. The top ten hold under 1.5% of the sample.

This sample was taken from a study of a mutant IDH1 vaccine in newly diagnosed glioma (dated by TCRdb to about 2021). Context from the whole study: Eight vaccinations were administered to patients in weeks 1, 3, 5, 7, 11, 15, 19 and 23, corresponding to visits V03 through V10. Peripheral blood samples were drawn at six visits, namely V03 (baseline), V05, V07, V10, V12 and V13. Longitudinal TCRB deep sequencing was performed for 20 to 30 treated patients wherever samples were available for exploratory analyses. Prior to enrollment, patients had been given standard therapy consisting of radiotherapy alone, temozolomide alone, or radiochemotherapy with temozolomide, with the combination given to most patients. Vaccination began 4-6 weeks after radiotherapy alone, or alongside temozolomide cycles in the chemotherapy-containing groups. Of the roughly 33 treated patients, about 62% were male and around 40% were female, and the mean age was approximately 41 years.

In the paper's terms, the time point label means: week 23, last vaccination. A 20-mer mutant IDH1 peptide at 300 micrograms in Montanide made up each vaccine dose, which was injected subcutaneously together with topical imiquimod. Donors had newly diagnosed WHO grade 3 or 4 IDH1-mutant astrocytomas with loss of nuclear ATRX. The samples were drawn from NOA16, a multicentre, single-arm, open-label phase I trial in Germany that tested a mutant IDH1 peptide vaccine in humans for the first time. The DNeasy Blood and Tissue Kit was used to extract genomic DNA from EDTA blood for TCRB sequencing. V and J lose 2 bases and 2 bases, and a span of 9 bases separates them. The germline V gene encodes CDR1 SGHAT and CDR2 FQNNGV. From cysteine to phenylalanine, the CDR3 is 14 amino acids long. Just the 42-base CDR3 DNA is kept, in frame starting at base 1. Study-wide findings and limitations: Pseudoprogression appeared unrelated to alterations in the top peripheral T cell clonotypes detected by TCRB sequencing. The authors stated that sample limitations prevented analyses of patient blood samples from being reproduced. Vaccine-induced immune responses across multiple MHC alleles were detected in approximately 93% of patients. Selection of PBMC samples for TCRB deep sequencing was based on availability.

This specimen consisted of PBMCs, obtained from a glioma patient whose treatment included an IDH1 peptide vaccine. The clonotype was recovered from a man in his forties with glioma. Recombination connected TRBV11-2 to TRBJ2-5, with no reliable assignment of the D segment. CDR3 loop: CASSLRTAQETQYF. The DNA reads TGTGCCAGCAGCTTACGAACAGCACAAGAGACCCAGTACTTC. Here the CDR3 is joined to the reference TRBV11-2 and TRBJ2-5 genes, and the full variable domain is: EAGVAQSPRYKIIEKRQSVAFWCNPISGHATLYWYQQILGQGPKLLIQFQNNGVVDDSQLPKDRFSAERLKGVDSTLKIQPAKLEDSAVYLCASSLRTAQETQYFGPGTRLLVL.